This T cell receptor beta chain was sequenced during a study of blood T cell repertoires in COVID-19. Germline values: CDR1 LGHDT, CDR2 YNNKEL (reference sequence). Trimming at V came to 0 bases and at J to 7 bases, leaving 18 bases not matched to a gene. The length of the CDR3 is 19 residues. Methods used by the authors: Reference gene primers were amplified, and this amplification served to estimate nucleated cell counts. Profiling relied on immunoSEQ multiplex PCR, and the TCRdb table lists in-frame clones only, not all of them. D and trimming were read from the DNA, whereas the V and J calls and clone size are those reported in that table. There are more than 70,000 clones in the sample; 75% to 95% occur only once, and approximately 0.74% lies in the top ten.

This sequence was found in a woman of 80 years or more with acute or convalescent COVID-19. This chain links TRBV3-1 (or the pseudogene TRBV3-2) with TRBJ2-7; TRBD2 aligns across 10 bases. The specimen sequenced was peripheral blood. The chain's CDR3 is CASSQDWDSGGPGNTEQYF. CDR3 nucleotides: TGTGCCAGCAGCCAAGATTGGGATAGCGGGGGGCCAGGGAATACGGAGCAGTACTTC.